The clone carrying this T cell receptor beta chain was picked up a small number of times. Its target is unknown. This specimen comes from a study of T-cell reconstitution after alpha-beta-depleted transplantation in children. Study-level points and caveats: A year had passed since transplant, and T-cell counts and diversity by then came mostly from newly produced T cells.

It was with unique molecular identifiers that the TCRbeta library was prepared. TCRdb processed the PCR reads anew with MiXCR; each CDR3 protein has one entry. The sample lists about 1,000,000 distinct CDR3 sequences, 25% to 35% occurring once. The CDR3 extends over 17 amino acids. V dropped 5 bases and J dropped 0; count of bases not matched to a gene: 9. Germline CDR1 is SGHVS and CDR2 is FQNEAQ. The TCR sequence derives from a boy in the first two years of life who had a stem cell transplant for SCID, so the T cells may come from the graft donor. The material sequenced was PBMCs, mostly from graft donor cells, taken 360 days after TCRalphabeta/CD19-depleted stem cell transplant. The gene calls are TRBV7-8 and TRBJ2-3; the match to TRBD2 covers 9 bases. The chain's CDR3 is CASSLSSGITSTDTQYF. Here the CDR3 DNA reads TGTGCCAGCAGCCTCTCTAGCGGGATAACTAGCACAGATACGCAGTATTTT.